The TCR beta chain described here comes from a study of beta chain features in type 1 diabetes. This clone was detected ten times or more. Since all of the isolated RNA was reverse transcribed, expressed TCRB transcripts were what got sequenced. Assay used: immunoSEQ multiplex PCR; TCRdb lists only in-frame clones, some missing. The table includes about 140,000 clones, roughly 10% detected once. The V end lost 0 bases, the J end lost 7 bases, and 14 bases lay between the germline ends. The V gene's germline CDR1 is SGHNT and CDR2 YYREEE (reference sequence). The CDR3 is 14 residues long. The rearrangement uses TRBV5-4 and TRBJ2-7, with D tentatively TRBD2 (6 bases). This TCR came from a woman aged 40-49 years in good health. Material for sequencing was central memory CD4+ T cells from blood. CDR3 in DNA: TGTGCCAGCAGCTTGGAAGGGACTGTCCTGGAGCAGTACTTC. Its protein is CASSLEGTVLEQYF.